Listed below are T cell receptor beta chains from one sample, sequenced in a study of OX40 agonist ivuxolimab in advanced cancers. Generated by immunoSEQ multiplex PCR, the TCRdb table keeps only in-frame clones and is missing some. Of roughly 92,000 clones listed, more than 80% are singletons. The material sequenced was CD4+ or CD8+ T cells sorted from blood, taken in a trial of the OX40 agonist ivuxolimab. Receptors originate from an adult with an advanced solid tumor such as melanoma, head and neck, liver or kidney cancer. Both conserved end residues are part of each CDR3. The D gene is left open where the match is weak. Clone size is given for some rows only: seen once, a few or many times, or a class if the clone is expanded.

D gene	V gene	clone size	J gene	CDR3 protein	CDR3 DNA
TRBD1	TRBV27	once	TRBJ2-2	CASSLSHRGRGATGELFF	TGTGCCAGCAGTTTATCCCACAGGGGGCGCGGGGCCACCGGGGAGCTGTTTTTT
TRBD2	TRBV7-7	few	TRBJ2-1	CASSLSSGGSYNEQFF	TGTGCCAGCAGCTTGTCCAGCGGGGGCTCCTACAATGAGCAGTTCTTC
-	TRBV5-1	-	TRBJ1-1	CASSFQGQVTEAFF	TGCGCCAGCAGCTTTCAGGGGCAGGTGACTGAAGCTTTCTTT
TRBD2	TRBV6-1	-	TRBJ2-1	CASSEALGREGGAEQFF	TGTGCCAGCAGTGAAGCGCTAGGGCGGGAGGGAGGGGCTGAGCAGTTCTTC
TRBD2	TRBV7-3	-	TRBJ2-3	CASSSRALAGGADTQYF	TGTGCCAGCAGCTCCCGCGCGTTAGCGGGGGGGGCAGATACGCAGTATTTT
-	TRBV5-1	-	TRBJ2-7	CASSPVVLGSYEQYF	TGCGCCAGCAGCCCAGTGGTGCTAGGCTCCTACGAGCAGTACTTC
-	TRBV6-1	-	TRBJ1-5	CASSERGLQPQHF	TGTGCCAGCAGTGAGCGTGGGCTTCAGCCCCAGCATTTT
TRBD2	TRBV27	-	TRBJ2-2	CASSLPGLANTGELFF	TGTGCCAGCAGTTTACCGGGACTAGCGAACACCGGGGAGCTGTTTTTT
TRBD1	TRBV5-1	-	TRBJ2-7	CASSLLGGTGRYEQYF	TGCGCCAGCAGCTTGTTGGGCGGGACAGGGAGGTACGAGCAGTACTTC
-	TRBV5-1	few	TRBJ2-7	CASSLVGVHEQYF	TGCGCCAGCAGCTTGGTAGGGGTCCACGAGCAGTACTTC
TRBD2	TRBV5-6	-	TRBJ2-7	CASSSSPGPRGAYEQYF	TGTGCCAGCAGCTCCTCCCCCGGGCCCCGGGGGGCCTACGAGCAGTACTTC
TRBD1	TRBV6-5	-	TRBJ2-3	CASSYGQGALKQYF	TGTGCCAGCAGTTACGGGCAGGGGGCGTTAAAGCAGTATTTT
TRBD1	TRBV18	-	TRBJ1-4	CASSLSRTGGGEKLFF	TGTGCCAGCTCACTATCCCGGACAGGGGGCGGTGAAAAACTGTTTTTT
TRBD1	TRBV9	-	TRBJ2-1	CASSAGTGTNEQFF	TGTGCCAGCAGCGCCGGGACAGGGACAAATGAGCAGTTCTTC
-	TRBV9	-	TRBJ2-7	CASSPQGGGTYEQYF	TGTGCCAGCAGCCCCCAGGGGGGGGGAACCTACGAGCAGTACTTC
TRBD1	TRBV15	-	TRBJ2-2	CATSRGGTGGKDTGELFF	TGTGCCACCAGCAGAGGGGGGACAGGGGGCAAGGACACCGGGGAGCTGTTTTTT
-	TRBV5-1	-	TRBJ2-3	CASSLVSEPTDTQYF	TGCGCCAGCAGCTTGGTTAGCGAACCCACAGATACGCAGTATTTT
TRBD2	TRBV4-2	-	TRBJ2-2	CASSQGTSDTGELFF	TGTGCCAGCAGCCAAGGGACTAGCGACACCGGGGAGCTGTTTTTT
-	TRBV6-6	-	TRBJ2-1	CASSYFAGDEQFF	TGTGCCAGCAGTTATTTCGCAGGGGATGAGCAGTTCTTC
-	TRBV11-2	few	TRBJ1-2	CASSLEGTQGSGYTF	TGTGCCAGCAGCTTAGAGGGCACGCAGGGCTCTGGCTACACCTTC
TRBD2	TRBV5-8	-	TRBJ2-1	CASSLAGRHEQFF	TGTGCCAGCAGCTTGGCCGGGAGGCATGAGCAGTTCTTC
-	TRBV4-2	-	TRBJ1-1	CASSQVSTGVTRVTEAFF	TGTGCCAGCAGCCAAGTGTCGACGGGGGTAACTAGGGTCACTGAAGCTTTCTTT
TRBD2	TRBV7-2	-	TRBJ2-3	CASRRTSGVPTDTQYF	TGTGCCAGCAGGCGGACTAGCGGGGTTCCCACAGATACGCAGTATTTT
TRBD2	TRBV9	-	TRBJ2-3	CASSAMGLATDTQYF	TGTGCCAGCAGCGCAATGGGACTAGCGACAGATACGCAGTATTTT
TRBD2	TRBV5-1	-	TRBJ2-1	CASSFGSGGSYNEQFF	TGCGCCAGCAGCTTCGGTAGCGGGGGGTCCTACAATGAGCAGTTCTTC
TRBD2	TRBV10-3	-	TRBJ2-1	CAISESQAGGNNEQFF	TGTGCCATCAGTGAGTCTCAAGCGGGGGGGAACAATGAGCAGTTCTTC
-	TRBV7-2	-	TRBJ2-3	CASSLNSFSTDTQYF	TGTGCCAGCAGCTTAAACTCCTTTAGCACAGATACGCAGTATTTT
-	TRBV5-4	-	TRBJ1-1	CASRPPGNTEAFF	TGTGCCAGCAGGCCCCCAGGGAACACTGAAGCTTTCTTT
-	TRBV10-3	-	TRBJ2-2	CAISESIGADTGELFF	TGTGCCATCAGTGAGTCGATCGGGGCAGACACCGGGGAGCTGTTTTTT
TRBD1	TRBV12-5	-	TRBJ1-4	CASAGTGGEKLFF	TGTGCTAGTGCCGGGACAGGAGGCGAAAAACTGTTTTTT
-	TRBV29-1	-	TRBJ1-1	CSAGTGNTEAFF	TGCAGCGCCGGGACCGGTAACACTGAAGCTTTCTTT
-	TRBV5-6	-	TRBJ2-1	CASSFGAGYNEQFF	TGTGCCAGCAGCTTCGGAGCGGGCTACAATGAGCAGTTCTTC
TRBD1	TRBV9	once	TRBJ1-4	CASSLQGRRDEKLFF	TGTGCCAGCAGCTTACAGGGGAGGAGGGATGAAAAACTGTTTTTT
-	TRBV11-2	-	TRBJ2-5	CASSRSGVETQYF	TGTGCCAGCAGCCGATCAGGGGTGGAGACCCAGTACTTC
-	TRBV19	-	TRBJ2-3	CASNPRVAADTQYF	TGTGCCAGTAATCCGAGGGTCGCGGCAGATACGCAGTATTTT
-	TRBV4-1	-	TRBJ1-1	CASSQGWGRLGTEAFF	TGCGCCAGCAGCCAAGGGTGGGGGCGTTTGGGCACTGAAGCTTTCTTT
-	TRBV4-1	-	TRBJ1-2	CASSQGGAGDYGYTF	TGCGCCAGCAGCCAAGGGGGGGCAGGGGACTATGGCTACACCTTC
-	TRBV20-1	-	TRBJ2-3	CSAIQDTQYF	TGCAGTGCTATCCAAGATACGCAGTATTTT
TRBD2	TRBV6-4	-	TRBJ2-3	CASSDSVAGATDTQYF	TGTGCCAGCAGTGACTCGGTAGCGGGGGCCACAGATACGCAGTATTTT
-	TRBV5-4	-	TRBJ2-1	CASSFPNNEQFF	TGTGCCAGCAGCTTTCCTAACAATGAGCAGTTCTTC
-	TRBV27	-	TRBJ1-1	CASSLRGVEAFF	TGTGCCAGCAGTTTAAGAGGGGTTGAAGCTTTCTTT
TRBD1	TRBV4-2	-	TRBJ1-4	CASSPPRQGASNEKLFF	TGTGCCAGCAGCCCCCCGAGACAGGGGGCTTCTAATGAAAAACTGTTTTTT
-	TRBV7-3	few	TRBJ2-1	CASSPWGGPGEQFF	TGTGCCAGCAGCCCCTGGGGAGGTCCCGGTGAGCAGTTCTTC
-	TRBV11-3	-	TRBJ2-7	CASSLMPGNEQYF	TGTGCCAGCAGCTTAATGCCGGGGAACGAGCAGTACTTC
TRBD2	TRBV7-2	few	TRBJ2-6	CASSLSSGGDVLTF	TGTGCCAGCAGCTTATCTTCGGGAGGGGACGTCCTGACTTTC
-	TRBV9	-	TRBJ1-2	CASSVEASPSGYTF	TGTGCCAGCAGCGTAGAAGCTTCCCCCTCTGGCTACACCTTC
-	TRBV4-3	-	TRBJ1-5	CASSQEASVGPQHF	TGCGCCAGCAGCCAAGAGGCGAGCGTTGGGCCCCAGCATTTT
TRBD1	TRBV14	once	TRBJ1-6	CASSPQGAGNSPLHF	TGTGCCAGCAGCCCCCAGGGGGCCGGCAATTCACCCCTCCACTTT
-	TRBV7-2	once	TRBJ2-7	CASSLAEVYSYEQYF	TGTGCCAGCAGCTTAGCGGAGGTCTACTCCTACGAGCAGTACTTC
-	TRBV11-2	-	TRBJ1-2	CASSGRIRGGNYGYTF	TGTGCCAGCAGCGGCAGGATCCGGGGCGGTAACTATGGCTACACCTTC
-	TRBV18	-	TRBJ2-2	CASSKRAEQTGELFF	TGTGCCAGCTCAAAAAGGGCCGAACAAACCGGGGAGCTGTTTTTT
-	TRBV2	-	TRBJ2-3	CASNTGTSTDTQYF	TGTGCCAGCAACACCGGGACTAGCACAGATACGCAGTATTTT
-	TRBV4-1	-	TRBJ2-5	CASMIDKLQETQYF	TGCGCCAGCATGATTGACAAATTACAAGAGACCCAGTACTTC
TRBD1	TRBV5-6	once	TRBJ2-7	CASSLALTGGHYEQYF	TGTGCCAGCAGCTTGGCTTTGACAGGGGGGCACTACGAGCAGTACTTC
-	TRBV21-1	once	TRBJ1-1	CASSKDGPGTEAFF	TGTGCCAGCAGCAAAGACGGGCCGGGCACTGAAGCTTTCTTT
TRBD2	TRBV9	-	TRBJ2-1	CASSSRGGPNEQFF	TGTGCCAGCAGCTCCCGGGGGGGCCCGAATGAGCAGTTCTTC
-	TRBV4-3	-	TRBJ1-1	CASSQGNMNTEAFF	TGCGCCAGCAGCCAAGGTAACATGAACACTGAAGCTTTCTTT
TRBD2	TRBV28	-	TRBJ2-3	CASPKSGREVTDTQYF	TGTGCCAGCCCCAAAAGCGGGAGGGAGGTCACAGATACGCAGTATTTT
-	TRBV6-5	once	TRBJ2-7	CASSSQEGSEQYF	TGTGCCAGCAGTAGCCAGGAGGGCAGCGAGCAGTACTTC
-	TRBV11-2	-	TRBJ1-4	CASSFGYKLFF	TGTGCCAGCAGCTTTGGGTATAAACTGTTTTTT